A single sample gave rise to the 12 T cell receptor beta chains below, sequenced in a study of T cell responses to AZD1222 COVID-19 vaccine. Using immunoSEQ multiplex PCR, the repertoire was profiled, and TCRdb retains in-frame clones only, with some absent. This table holds 100,000 or so clones, roughly nine tenths found once. This specimen was peripheral blood, taken on day 0 of AZD1222 vaccination. These receptors came from an adult in good health.

The V gene is TRBV5-6, the J gene TRBJ2-5, with TRBD2 matching over 7 bases. Trimming took 4 bases from V and 4 from J; bases not matched to a gene: 7. CDR3 length: 14 amino acids. Per germline, CDR1 SGHDT and CDR2 YYEEEE. Written as DNA, the CDR3 is TGTGCCAGCAGCCGACCACTAGCGCGAGAGACCCAGTACTTC. This encodes CASSRPLARETQYF.

The chain recombines TRBV5-1 with TRBJ1-1; D is undetermined. The germline V and J ends were trimmed by 0 bases and 2 bases, with 8 bases remaining between them. Germline values: CDR1 SGHRS, CDR2 YFSETQ. The CDR3 is 14 amino acids. Here the CDR3 reads CASSLGTDNTEAFF. As DNA, the CDR3 is TGCGCCAGCAGCTTGGGGACGGATAACACTGAAGCTTTCTTT. Combining the CDR3 with reference TRBV5-1 and TRBJ1-1 gives the whole variable domain KAGVTQTPRYLIKTRGQQVTLSCSPISGHRSVSWYQQTPGQGLQFLFEYFSETQRNKGNFPGRFSGRQFSNSRSEMNVSTLELGDSALYLCASSLGTDNTEAFFGQGTRLTVV.

The chain's CDR3 is CAISESYSGSPLHF. CDR3 coding DNA: TGTGCCATCAGTGAGAGTTACAGTGGTTCACCCCTCCACTTT. The rearrangement joins TRBV10-3 to TRBJ1-6; D is ambiguous. Germline-derived CDR1 and CDR2 are ENHRY and SYGVKD. The V gene lost 2 bases and the J gene lost 9 bases, with 11 bases spanning the gap. The CDR3 consists of 14 residues.

The chain recombines TRBV28 with TRBJ1-2; D unclear. With 1 base removed from V and 7 bases from J, the gap between germline ends came to 13 bases. Germline V CDR1 and CDR2: MDHEN, SYDVKM. The CDR3 runs 14 residues. CDR3 in DNA: TGTGCCAGCAGTTTATTCGAGGGATCCGGTGGCTACACCTTC. The encoded protein is CASSLFEGSGGYTF.

The rearrangement links TRBV19 to TRBJ2-2, with a possible D match to TRBD1 (5 bases). CDR1 is LNHDA, CDR2 SQIVND, per germline (reference sequence). V shed 7 bases and J shed 1 base, with 16 bases lying between them. The length of the CDR3 is 16 residues. This CDR3 is CASTLRTSQNTGELFF. The CDR3 coding sequence is TGTGCCAGTACCTTACGGACAAGCCAGAACACCGGGGAGCTGTTTTTT.

The CDR3: CASSQSAGGALNYGYTF. CDR3 nucleotides: TGCGCCAGCAGTCAATCTGCGGGGGGCGCTTTAAACTATGGCTACACCTTC. The chain has TRBV23-1 and TRBJ1-2; tentatively, D is TRBD1 (6 bases). TRBV23-1 is assigned to the ORF class and has an uncertain function. The V end was cut by 0 bases, the J end by 2 bases, with 16 bases between. The CDR3 contains 17 residues.

This sequence joins TRBV5-1 and TRBJ1-3, with D possibly TRBD1 on 5 matching bases. Germline loops: CDR1 SGHRS, CDR2 YFSETQ. Trimming took 4 bases from V and 1 from J, leaving 12 bases between them. The CDR3 totals 15 residues. The CDR3 DNA reads TGCGCCAGCAGCCCGGGACCGGTTTCTGGAAACACCATATATTTT. Its translation is CASSPGPVSGNTIYF.

The chain is built from TRBV18 and TRBJ2-5; 10 nucleotides line up with TRBD2. The CDR3 totals 15 residues. The germline V gene encodes CDR1 KGHSH and CDR2 LQKENI. J was trimmed by 7 bases and V by 3 bases; bases with no gene match: 8. CDR3 sequence: CASSPEAGGPGTQYF. The CDR3 DNA follows: TGTGCCAGCTCACCTGAAGCGGGGGGGCCGGGGACCCAGTACTTC.

V gene TRBV5-1 combines with J gene TRBJ2-1; 10 nucleotides match TRBD2. This CDR3 has 13 amino acids. The germline V gene encodes CDR1 SGHRS and CDR2 YFSETQ. Trimming took 5 bases from V and 6 from J; bases not matched to a gene: 2. CDR3 sequence: CASRSGGVNEQFF. In DNA form, the CDR3 reads TGCGCCAGCAGAAGCGGGGGGGTCAATGAGCAGTTCTTC.

The chain uses TRBV7-9 and TRBJ1-2; D is uncertain. The CDR3 is 12 amino acids. The V gene's germline CDR1 is SEHNR and CDR2 FQNEAQ (reference sequence). Trimming pared 3 bases from V and 8 bases from J, leaving 10 bases between. CDR3 residues: CASSFTVRGYTF. CDR3 in DNA: TGTGCCAGCAGCTTTACGGTCCGAGGCTACACCTTC.

The chain has TRBV6-5 and TRBJ1-2, with TRBD1 identical over 9 bases. V shed 6 bases and J 4 bases; nucleotides not matched to a gene: 3. Germline V gene sequence: CDR1 MNHEY, CDR2 SVGAGI. This CDR3 region has 13 residues. CDR3 coding DNA: TGTGCCAGCAGGGGACAGGGATCCTATGGCTACACCTTC. This codes for CASRGQGSYGYTF.

This rearrangement joins TRBV6-4 to TRBJ2-1; TRBD2 is a possible D gene (7 bases). Germline V gene sequence: CDR1 MRHNA, CDR2 SNTAGT. V lost 2 bases, J lost 7 bases, and 15 bases lay in between. This CDR3 is 15 amino acids long. In nucleotides, the CDR3 is TGTGCCAGCAGTGACGTGGGGGGGGCGTCTAATGAGCAGTTCTTC. Its translation is CASSDVGGASNEQFF.